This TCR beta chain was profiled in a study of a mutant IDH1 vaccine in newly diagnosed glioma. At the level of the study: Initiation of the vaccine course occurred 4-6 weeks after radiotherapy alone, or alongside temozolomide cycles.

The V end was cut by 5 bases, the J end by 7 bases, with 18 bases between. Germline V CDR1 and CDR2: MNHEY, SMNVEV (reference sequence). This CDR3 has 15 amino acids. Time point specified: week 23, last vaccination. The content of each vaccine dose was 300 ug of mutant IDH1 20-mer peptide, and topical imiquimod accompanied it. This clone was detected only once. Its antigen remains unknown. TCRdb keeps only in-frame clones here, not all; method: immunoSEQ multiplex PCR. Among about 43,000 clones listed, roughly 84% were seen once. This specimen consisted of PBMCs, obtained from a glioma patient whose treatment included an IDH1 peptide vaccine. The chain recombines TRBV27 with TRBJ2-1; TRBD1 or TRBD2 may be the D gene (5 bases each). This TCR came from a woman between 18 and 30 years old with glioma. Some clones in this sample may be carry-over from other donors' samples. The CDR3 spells CASSPPGPAQNEQFF. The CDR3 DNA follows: TGTGCCAGCAGTCCGCCGGGGCCGGCTCAGAATGAGCAGTTCTTC.